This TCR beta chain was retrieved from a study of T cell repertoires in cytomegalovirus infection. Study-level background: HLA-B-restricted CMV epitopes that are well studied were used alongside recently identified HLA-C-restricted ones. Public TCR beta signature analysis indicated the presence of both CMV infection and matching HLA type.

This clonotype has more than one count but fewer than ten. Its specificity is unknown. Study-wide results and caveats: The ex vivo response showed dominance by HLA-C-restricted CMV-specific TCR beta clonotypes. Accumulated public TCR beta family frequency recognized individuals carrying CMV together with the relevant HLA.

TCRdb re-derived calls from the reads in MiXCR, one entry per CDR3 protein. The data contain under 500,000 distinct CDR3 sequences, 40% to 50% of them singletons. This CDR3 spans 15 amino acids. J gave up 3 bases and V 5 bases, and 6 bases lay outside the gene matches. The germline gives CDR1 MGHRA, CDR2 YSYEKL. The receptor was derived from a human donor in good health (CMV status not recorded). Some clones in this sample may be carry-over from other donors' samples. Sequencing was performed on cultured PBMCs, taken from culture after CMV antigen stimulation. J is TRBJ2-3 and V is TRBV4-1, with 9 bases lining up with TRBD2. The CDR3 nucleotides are TGCGCCAGCAGCGTCCGCGGGGGGGGTACAGATACGCAGTATTTT. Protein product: CASSVRGGGTDTQYF.